The sequence of this T cell receptor beta chain was determined in a study of shared clonotypes between healthy human individuals. Points from the study as a whole: Naive CD4 clonotype sharing across four donors was 4% to 5%.

Turning to this clone: Its antigen is currently unknown.

Germline CDR1 reads ENHRY; CDR2 reads SYGVKD. CDR3 length: 14 residues. The V and J ends lost 4 bases and 1 base, in that order; junction bases with no gene match: 2. Here immunoSEQ multiplex PCR was the method, and the copy in TCRdb shows in-frame clones only, minus some. The sample has about 1.5 million clones, around 98% seen once. HIV-negative, healthy adults without recent acute infections or vaccinations were the donors. All donors were Caucasian adults living in Nashville, Tennessee. CD45RA-negative memory and CD45RA+ naive subsets were split from the CD4+ cells. The sequenced material came from naive CD4+ T cells sorted from blood. The subset: CD45RA+ positively selected. V usage is TRBV10-3 and J usage is TRBJ2-7; 9 nucleotides align to TRBD2. The TCR comes from a man aged 30 to 45 in good health. This chain's CDR3 is CAISGLAESYEQYF. DNA for the CDR3: TGTGCCATCAGTGGACTAGCGGAGTCCTACGAGCAGTACTTC.